A single sample is the source of the 4 T cell receptor beta chains below, sequenced in a study of beta chain features in type 1 diabetes. Expressed TCRB transcripts were sequenced after all isolated RNA was converted to cDNA. Sequenced by immunoSEQ multiplex PCR; TCRdb stores in-frame clones only, minus some. Counted here are tens of thousands of clones, around a third occurring once; the ten biggest clones make up about 0.42%. Sequenced material: stem cell memory CD4+ T cells from blood. The receptors stem from a woman between 18 and 30 years old in good health.

The chain recombines TRBV9 with TRBJ1-4; tentative D call: TRBD1 (6 bases). The germline V and J ends were trimmed by 4 bases and 8 bases, with 18 bases remaining between them. The CDR3 is 15 residues long. Germline values: CDR1 SGDLS, CDR2 YYNGEE. The CDR3 protein is CASSPSGAPGEKLFF. The CDR3 DNA is TGTGCCAGCAGCCCATCAGGGGCCCCGGGGGAAAAACTGTTTTTT.

Only a few counts were recorded for this clone. The CDR3 DNA reads TGTGCCAGCAGCCGAGGGGGGAGGGCCTGGGAGCAGTACTTC. It encodes CASSRGGRAWEQYF. The rearrangement links TRBV7-2 to TRBJ2-7; D perhaps matches TRBD2 (7 bases). V was shortened by 5 bases and J by 7 bases, with 18 bases between the two germline ends. This CDR3 comprises 14 residues. CDR1 SGHTA and CDR2 FQGNSA come from the germline V gene.

This clone was picked up a small number of times. The rearrangement links TRBV15 to TRBJ1-1, with D unclear. V dropped 5 bases and J dropped 1 base, with 14 bases sitting between them. Looked up from germline, CDR1 is LNHNV and CDR2 is YYDKDF (reference sequence). The CDR3 length is 15 residues. CDR3 sequence: CATSAPFPGNTEAFF. DNA of the CDR3: TGTGCCACCAGCGCCCCCTTCCCCGGGAACACTGAAGCTTTCTTT.

A note on this clone: Other nucleotide sequences from this sample produce the same CDR3. The genes are TRBV18 and TRBJ2-7; D is possibly TRBD2 (6 bases). V lost 3 bases and J lost 0, with 9 bases in between. Germline V gene data show CDR1 as KGHSH and CDR2 as LQKENI. CDR3 length equals 14 residues. The CDR3 nucleotides read TGTGCCAGCTCACCCCGGGACTCCTCCTACGAGCAGTACTTC. Protein sequence: CASSPRDSSYEQYF.